The 30 T cell receptor beta chains in this list originate from one sample, sequenced in a study of T cells in Graves' hyperthyroidism and ophthalmopathy. The investigators amplified TCR beta CDR3 regions from RNA transcripts. HTBI primers were used for first-round RT-PCR of the TCR CDR3. A single record per CDR3 protein comes from TCRdb applying MiXCR to the multiplex PCR reads. The sample includes under 300,000 distinct CDR3 sequences, approximately 15% of them seen just once. The sample was blood. These receptors came from a middle-aged woman with Graves' hyperthyroidism.

Ten or more counts support this clonotype. Here the CDR3 reads CASSQAYNEQFF. In nucleotides, the CDR3 is TGTGCCAGCAGCCAGGCCTACAATGAGCAGTTCTTC. The chain couples TRBV3-1 to TRBJ2-1, with D hard to call. Trimming took off 3 bases at V and 2 bases at J, with 2 bases between the two ends. There are 12 residues in the CDR3. CDR1 LGHDT and CDR2 YNNKEL come from the germline V gene (reference sequence).

This clonotype was detected ten times or more. J is TRBJ2-2 and V is TRBV2; no clear D. Germline assignment: CDR1 SNHLY and CDR2 FYNNEI. Trimming shortened V by 1 base and J by 6 bases, and 3 bases separated the two germline ends. The CDR3 has 12 residues. DNA for the CDR3: TGTGCCAGCAGTGAAGAGGCCGGGGAGCTGTTTTTT. This gives the protein CASSEEAGELFF.

This clonotype was counted ten times or more. The CDR3 sequence: CASSDRGGGNQPQHF. CDR3 DNA sequence: TGTGCCAGCAGTGATAGGGGGGGCGGCAATCAGCCCCAGCATTTT. The chain combines TRBV2 with TRBJ1-5, with D perhaps TRBD1 (6 bases). The CDR3 runs to 15 residues. Germline CDR1 SNHLY, CDR2 FYNNEI. Trimming took off 3 bases at V and 2 bases at J, with 11 bases between the two ends.

The rearrangement joins TRBV2 to TRBJ1-6; D is undetermined. The CDR3 is 16 residues long. Per the germline V gene, CDR1 is SNHLY and CDR2 is FYNNEI. V was clipped by 2 bases and J by 7 bases, with 15 bases between them. The DNA of the CDR3 is TGTGCCAGCAGTGAATCGCCCCCCTCCATGAATTCACCCCTCCACTTT. This sequence encodes CASSESPPSMNSPLHF.

V and J are TRBV3-1 and TRBJ1-6; 7 bases are a match to TRBD1. J lost 14 bases, V lost 3 bases, and 10 bases had no gene match. The CDR3 is made up of 14 amino acids. In germline, CDR1 is LGHDT, CDR2 YNNKEL (reference sequence). The CDR3 DNA reads as TGTGCCAGCAGCCACGGTGACAGGGCCGGGGCCCTCCACTTT. It yields the protein CASSHGDRAGALHF.

V and J are TRBV6-1 and TRBJ2-1; 11 nucleotides align to TRBD2. After removal of 6 bases from V and 9 bases from J, the junction contained 10 bases not matched to a gene. CDR3 size: 15 residues. Looked up from germline, CDR1 is MNHNS and CDR2 is SASEGT. The CDR3: CASSRTSGRNSEQFF. DNA of the CDR3: TGTGCCAGCAGCCGTACTAGCGGGAGAAATAGTGAGCAGTTCTTC.

The chain combines TRBV7-3 with TRBJ2-6; TRBD1 agrees at 9 bases. The CDR3 contains 14 residues. The J segment lost 9 bases and the V segment lost 4 bases, leaving 4 bases of the junction unmatched. Germline assignment: CDR1 SGHTA and CDR2 FQGTGA. As DNA, the CDR3 is TGTGCCAGCAGCTCGGGACAGGGAGTCAACGTCCTGACTTTC. Translation gives CASSSGQGVNVLTF.

This clonotype was recorded at least ten times. The chain is built from TRBV6-2 or TRBV6-3 and TRBJ2-1, with D perhaps matching TRBD2 (5 bases). Trimming cost V 4 bases and J 5 bases, with 9 bases left between them. Germline CDR1 MNHEY, CDR2 SVGEGT. The CDR3 covers 13 residues. The CDR3 nucleotides read TGTGCCAGCAGTTCGGGATACGACAATGAGCAGTTCTTC. It codes for CASSSGYDNEQFF.

This clonotype was seen at least ten times. V usage is TRBV3-1 and J usage is TRBJ1-5; no clear D. Germline CDR1 and CDR2: LGHDT and YNNKEL (reference sequence). CDR3 length equals 15 residues. The V and J ends lost 1 base and 0 bases respectively, with 7 bases between them. CDR3: CASSQGLLSNQPQHF. The DNA of the CDR3 is TGTGCCAGCAGCCAAGGACTGCTTAGCAATCAGCCCCAGCATTTT.

This clonotype was picked up many times. The V and J genes are TRBV28 and TRBJ2-6; 7 positions agree with TRBD1. Germline V gene lookup returns CDR1 MDHEN and CDR2 SYDVKM. With V trimmed by 5 bases and J by 2 bases, 0 bases remained unmatched. CDR3 size: 14 residues. In nucleotides, the CDR3 is TGTGCCAGCAGTGGGACAGCTGGGGCCAACGTCCTGACTTTC. Its protein is CASSGTAGANVLTF.

This clonotype has only a few counts. The chain carries TRBV2 and TRBJ1-3; no clear D gene. The V and J ends lost 4 bases and 0 bases respectively, with 7 bases between them. The V gene's germline CDR1 is SNHLY and CDR2 FYNNEI. CDR3 length equals 14 residues. The chain's CDR3 is CASSVDVSGNTIYF. Written as DNA, the CDR3 is TGTGCCAGCAGTGTGGACGTCTCTGGAAACACCATATATTTT.

Of note for this clonotype: A much larger clonotype is one base distant, so this may be a read error. The CDR3 reads CASSFNKGNRYEQYF. CDR3 DNA sequence: TGTGCCAGCAGTTTCAACAAGGGGAATCGGTACGAGCAGTACTTC. The chain employs TRBV12-3 or TRBV12-4 and TRBJ2-7, with D possibly matching TRBD1 (5 bases). The CDR3 consists of 15 residues. Trimming removed 3 bases from V and 4 bases from J, with 16 bases in between.

This clonotype has a handful of counts. The rearrangement links TRBV2 to TRBJ1-2; D gene ambiguous. The germline CDR1 and CDR2 sequences are SNHLY and FYNNEI. V dropped 5 bases and J dropped 3 bases, with 13 bases sitting between them. This CDR3 has 14 residues. The CDR3 sequence: CASSPQTLDYGYTF. In DNA, the CDR3 is TGTGCCAGCAGTCCACAGACCCTAGACTATGGCTACACCTTC. The whole variable domain, filled in from reference TRBV2 and TRBJ1-2, reads EPEVTQTPSHQVTQMGQEVILRCVPISNHLYFYWYRQILGQKVEFLVSFYNNEISEKSEIFDDQFSVERPDGSNFTLKIRSTKLEDSAMYFCASSPQTLDYGYTFGSGTRLTVV.

This clonotype has a count of ten or more. This chain uses TRBV2 with TRBJ1-2, with D hard to call. Trimming stripped 5 bases from V and 4 bases from J, with 8 bases between. CDR1 and CDR2 (germline): SNHLY, FYNNEI. The CDR3 has 12 amino acids. CDR3 bases: TGTGCCAGCAGTCGCGAGGCCTATGGCTACACCTTC. Amino acids: CASSREAYGYTF.

The gene calls are TRBV5-4 and TRBJ2-1; D call uncertain. Looked up from germline, CDR1 is SGHNT and CDR2 is YYREEE (reference sequence). The CDR3 totals 13 residues. V was clipped by 1 base and J by 7 bases, with 9 bases between them. The DNA of the CDR3 is TGTGCCAGCAGCTTGATCGGTGAGAATGAGCAGTTCTTC. Protein sequence: CASSLIGENEQFF.

The DNA for the CDR3 is TGCGCCAGCAGCCGGGGGACCTTACTGGCAGATGAGCAGTTCTTC. Protein: CASSRGTLLADEQFF. The chain recombines TRBV4-1 with TRBJ2-1; D tentatively reads TRBD1 or TRBD2 (5 bases each). The germline CDR1 and CDR2 sequences are MGHRA and YSYEKL. V shed 4 bases and J shed 8 bases, with 18 bases lying between them. This CDR3 contains 15 residues.

The table lists this clonotype with a few counts. The V and J genes are TRBV11-2 and TRBJ2-5, with 11 positions matching TRBD2. The CDR3 is 15 amino acids. CDR1 and CDR2 (germline): SGHAT, FQNNGV. J was trimmed by 5 bases and V by 1 base; bases with no gene match: 3. The chain's CDR3 is CASSLALAGGETQYF. CDR3 in DNA: TGTGCCAGCAGCTTAGCGTTAGCGGGAGGGGAGACCCAGTACTTC.

This chain connects TRBV10-3 to TRBJ1-2; D ambiguous. The CDR3 spans 13 residues. With 10 bases removed from V and 2 bases from J, the gap between germline ends came to 14 bases. CDR1 and CDR2 from the germline V gene are ENHRY and SYGVKD. CDR3: CANSMQENYGYTF. The DNA of the CDR3 is TGTGCCAACTCAATGCAGGAAAACTATGGCTACACCTTC.

The V and J genes are TRBV19 and TRBJ2-7; 12 nucleotides align to TRBD2. This CDR3 contains 16 residues. Germline assignment: CDR1 LNHDA and CDR2 SQIVND (reference sequence). Trimming took 5 bases from V and 0 from J; bases not matched to a gene: 5. CDR3 in DNA: TGTGCCAGTAGTCCCGGACTAGCGGGGAGCTCCTACGAGCAGTACTTC. Translated, it gives CASSPGLAGSSYEQYF.

This clonotype was observed at least ten times. The gene calls are TRBV2 and TRBJ2-4, with D possibly matching TRBD1 (6 bases). Germline V lookup: CDR1 SNHLY, CDR2 FYNNEI. Trimming shortened V by 6 bases and J by 0 bases, and 9 bases separated the two germline ends. This CDR3 is 14 amino acids long. CDR3 nucleotides: TGTGCCAGCAGGATGACAGGAGCCAAAAACATTCAGTACTTC. Translating gives CASRMTGAKNIQYF. Filled out from reference TRBV2 and TRBJ2-4, the complete variable domain reads EPEVTQTPSHQVTQMGQEVILRCVPISNHLYFYWYRQILGQKVEFLVSFYNNEISEKSEIFDDQFSVERPDGSNFTLKIRSTKLEDSAMYFCASRMTGAKNIQYFGAGTRLSVL.

This clonotype was found a few times. J is TRBJ2-2 and V is TRBV5-1, with TRBD2 identical over 10 bases. The CDR3 contains 18 residues. Germline CDR1 and CDR2: SGHRS and YFSETQ. V trimming: 3 bases; J trimming: 4 bases; junction bases outside the gene matches: 12. The CDR3 nucleotides are TGCGCCAGCAGCTCAGAAAGCGGGAGGGCCCGAAGCACCGGGGAGCTGTTTTTT. This encodes CASSSESGRARSTGELFF.

This clonotype was detected ten times or more. The chain carries TRBV6-1 and TRBJ2-1; tentatively, D is TRBD1 or TRBD2 (5 bases each). CDR1 and CDR2 (germline): MNHNS, SASEGT. The CDR3 consists of 15 residues. The germline V and J ends were trimmed by 3 bases and 8 bases, with 17 bases remaining between them. The CDR3 loop is CASSDSPGTPDEQFF. CDR3 coding DNA: TGTGCCAGCAGTGACAGCCCCGGGACCCCAGATGAGCAGTTCTTC.

This clonotype was seen only a few times. The V gene is TRBV28, the J gene TRBJ2-2; the match to TRBD1 covers 10 bases. Germline CDR1 reads MDHEN; CDR2 reads SYDVKM. The CDR3 spans 13 residues. Unmatched junction bases numbered 3, after V lost 8 bases and J lost 6 bases. The CDR3 nucleotides are TGTGCCAGCGCCGGGACAGGGGCCGGGGAGCTGTTTTTT. Its translation is CASAGTGAGELFF.

There are a few counts of this clonotype. The chain combines TRBV7-9 with TRBJ2-1; D perhaps matches TRBD1 (6 bases). This CDR3 contains 22 residues. The V gene lost 1 base and the J gene lost 2 bases, with 30 bases spanning the gap. From germline, CDR1 is SEHNR and CDR2 FQNEAQ (reference sequence). As DNA, the CDR3 is TGTGCCAGCAGCTTAGTCCGTTTACTCGGACAGCCCAGCCGACTACCCTACAATGAGCAGTTCTTC. Translated, it gives CASSLVRLLGQPSRLPYNEQFF.

There are many counts of this clonotype. The gene calls are TRBV7-3 and TRBJ2-7; D assignment may be TRBD1 or TRBD2 (5 bases each). The CDR3 runs to 16 residues. V was trimmed by 5 bases and J by 0 bases, leaving 17 bases between them. Germline loops: CDR1 SGHTA, CDR2 FQGTGA. CDR3 amino acids: CASSDHGADSSYEQYF. In DNA form, the CDR3 reads TGTGCCAGCAGCGACCATGGGGCGGACTCCTCCTACGAGCAGTACTTC.

This clonotype came up many times. The V gene is TRBV24-1, the J gene TRBJ2-5, with TRBD1 as a possible D gene (5 bases). Germline CDR1 reads KGHDR; CDR2 reads SFDVKD. The CDR3 is 14 amino acids. V lost 4 bases, J lost 1 base, and 9 bases lay in between. In DNA form, the CDR3 reads TGTGCCACCAGTGACAACAGGATCCAAGAGACCCAGTACTTC. Translating it yields CATSDNRIQETQYF.

This clonotype was counted many times. The J gene is TRBJ2-1, the V gene TRBV7-9; 8 nucleotides match TRBD2. Per the germline V gene, CDR1 is SEHNR and CDR2 is FQNEAQ (reference sequence). The CDR3 length is 17 residues. V shed 1 base, J shed 0 bases, and the junction held 5 bases outside the gene matches. For the CDR3, the DNA is TGTGCCAGCAGCTTAGTCGTTAGCGGGACCTCCTACAATGAGCAGTTCTTC. Residues: CASSLVVSGTSYNEQFF.

This clonotype was counted a few times. This chain links TRBV5-5 with TRBJ2-1; TRBD1 agrees at 7 bases. J was trimmed by 9 bases and V by 4 bases; bases with no gene match: 10. The CDR3 spans 14 residues. Germline V gene sequence: CDR1 SGHKS, CDR2 YYEKEE (reference sequence). The CDR3 sequence: CASSLIIQGSEQFF. In DNA form, the CDR3 reads TGTGCCAGCAGCCTTATTATACAGGGGAGTGAGCAGTTCTTC.

This clonotype was detected many times. This sequence joins TRBV20-1 and TRBJ1-1; possibly TRBD1 for D (6 bases). V lost 3 bases and J lost 7, with 12 bases in between. The CDR3 is 12 amino acids. Germline V lookup: CDR1 DFQATT, CDR2 SNEGSKA (reference sequence). In DNA form, the CDR3 reads TGCAGTGCTAGCGGACAGCCAGGTGAAGCTTTCTTT. As protein: CSASGQPGEAFF.

Ten or more counts support this clonotype. The chain combines TRBV6-5 with TRBJ2-7, with D perhaps matching TRBD2 (5 bases). CDR3 length: 14 amino acids. CDR1 is MNHEY and CDR2 is SVGAGI in the germline V gene. V lost 0 bases to trimming and J lost 0 bases, with 6 bases between them. The CDR3 coding sequence is TGTGCCAGCAGTTACTCTACTAGCTCCTACGAGCAGTACTTC. Its protein product is CASSYSTSSYEQYF.